This T cell receptor (beta chain) was retrieved from a study of patients and donors after allogeneic stem cell transplantation. CDR1 is DFQATT and CDR2 is SNEGSKA in the germline V gene (reference sequence). CDR3 length: 13 residues. Trimming removed 0 bases at V and 10 bases at J, with 13 bases between. Each CDR3 protein is one row after TCRdb ran MiXCR on the RT-PCR reads. This table has approximately 200,000 distinct CDR3 sequences, over 30% appearing once. The chain recombines TRBV20-1 with TRBJ2-1, with a weak D call TRBD1 (5 bases). The clonotype originates from a human donor who was either an allogeneic HSCT recipient or a stem cell or donor lymphocyte infusion donor (not recorded which). It is not recorded whose cells these are; they may come from a transplant donor. Sequences were obtained from blood, either unsorted or a sorted T cell fraction (not recorded which). The chain's CDR3 is CSARDPAGYEQFF. The CDR3, as DNA: TGCAGTGCTAGAGACCCGGCAGGGTACGAGCAGTTCTTC.